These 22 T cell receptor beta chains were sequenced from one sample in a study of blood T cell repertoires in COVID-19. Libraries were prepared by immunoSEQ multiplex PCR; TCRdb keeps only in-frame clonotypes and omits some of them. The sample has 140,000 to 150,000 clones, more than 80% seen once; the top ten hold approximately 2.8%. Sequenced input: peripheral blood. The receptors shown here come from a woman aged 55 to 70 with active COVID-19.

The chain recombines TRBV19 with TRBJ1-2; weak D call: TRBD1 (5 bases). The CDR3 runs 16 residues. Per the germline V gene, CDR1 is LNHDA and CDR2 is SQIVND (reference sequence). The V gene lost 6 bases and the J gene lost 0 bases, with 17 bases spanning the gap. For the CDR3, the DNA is TGTGCCAGTAGGGGACCACGGAGGGGAGCTAACTATGGCTACACCTTC. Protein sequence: CASRGPRRGANYGYTF.

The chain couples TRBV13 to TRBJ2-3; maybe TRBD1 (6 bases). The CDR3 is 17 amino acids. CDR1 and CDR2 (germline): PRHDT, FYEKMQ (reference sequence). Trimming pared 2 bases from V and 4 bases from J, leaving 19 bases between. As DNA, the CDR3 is TGTGCCAGCAGCTTAATGTTTCAGGCAGGGGAAGCAGATACGCAGTATTTT. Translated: CASSLMFQAGEADTQYF.

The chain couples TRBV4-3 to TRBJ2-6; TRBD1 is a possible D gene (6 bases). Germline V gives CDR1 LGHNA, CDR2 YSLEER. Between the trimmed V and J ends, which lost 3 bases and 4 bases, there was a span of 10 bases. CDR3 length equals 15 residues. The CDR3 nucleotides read TGCGCCAGCAGCCACGGACAGTCCGGGGCCAACGTCCTGACTTTC. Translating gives CASSHGQSGANVLTF.

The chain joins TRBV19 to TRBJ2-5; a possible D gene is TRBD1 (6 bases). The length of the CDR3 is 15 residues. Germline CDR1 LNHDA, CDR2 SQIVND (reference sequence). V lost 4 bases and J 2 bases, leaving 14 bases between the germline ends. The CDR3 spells CASSSFWTDQETQYF. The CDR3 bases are TGTGCCAGTAGTAGTTTCTGGACAGATCAAGAGACCCAGTACTTC.

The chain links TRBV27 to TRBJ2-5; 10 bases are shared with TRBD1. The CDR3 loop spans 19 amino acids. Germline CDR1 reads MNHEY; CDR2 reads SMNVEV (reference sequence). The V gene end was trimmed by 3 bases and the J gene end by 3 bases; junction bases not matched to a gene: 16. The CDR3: CASSFGPGQGSRGKETQYF. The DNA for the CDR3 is TGTGCCAGCAGTTTCGGGCCGGGACAGGGGTCGCGAGGGAAAGAGACCCAGTACTTC.

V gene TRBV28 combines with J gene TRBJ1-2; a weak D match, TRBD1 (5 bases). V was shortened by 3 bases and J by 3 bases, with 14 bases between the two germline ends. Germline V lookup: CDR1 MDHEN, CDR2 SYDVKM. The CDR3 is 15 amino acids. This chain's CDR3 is CASSFQQGGYYGYTF. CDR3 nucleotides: TGTGCCAGCAGTTTCCAGCAGGGTGGGTACTATGGCTACACCTTC.

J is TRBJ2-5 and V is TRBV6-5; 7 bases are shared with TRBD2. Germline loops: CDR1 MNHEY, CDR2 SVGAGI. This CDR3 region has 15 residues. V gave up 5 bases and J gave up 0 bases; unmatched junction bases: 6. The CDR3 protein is CASSHNGLDQETQYF. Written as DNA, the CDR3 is TGTGCCAGCAGTCACAATGGACTAGACCAAGAGACCCAGTACTTC.

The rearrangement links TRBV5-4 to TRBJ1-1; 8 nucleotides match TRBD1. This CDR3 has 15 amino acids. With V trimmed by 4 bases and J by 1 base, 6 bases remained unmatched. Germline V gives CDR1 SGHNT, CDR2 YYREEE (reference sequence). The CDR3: CASSLPGTGNTEAFF. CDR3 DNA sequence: TGTGCCAGCAGCCTTCCAGGGACAGGGAACACTGAAGCTTTCTTT.

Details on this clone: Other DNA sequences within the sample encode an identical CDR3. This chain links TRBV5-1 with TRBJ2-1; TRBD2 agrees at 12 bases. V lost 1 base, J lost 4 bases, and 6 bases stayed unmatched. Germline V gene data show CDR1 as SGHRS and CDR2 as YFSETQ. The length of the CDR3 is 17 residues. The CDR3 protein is CASSLSPLAGGYNEQFF. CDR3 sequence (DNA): TGCGCCAGCAGCTTGTCGCCCCTAGCGGGAGGGTACAATGAGCAGTTCTTC.

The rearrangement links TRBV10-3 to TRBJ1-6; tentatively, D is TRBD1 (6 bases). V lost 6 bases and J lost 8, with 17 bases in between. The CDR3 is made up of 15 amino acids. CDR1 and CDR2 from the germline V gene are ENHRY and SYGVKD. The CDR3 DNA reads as TGTGCCATCAGCCCTGTTCAGGGGCAGGATTCACCCCTCCACTTT. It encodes CAISPVQGQDSPLHF.

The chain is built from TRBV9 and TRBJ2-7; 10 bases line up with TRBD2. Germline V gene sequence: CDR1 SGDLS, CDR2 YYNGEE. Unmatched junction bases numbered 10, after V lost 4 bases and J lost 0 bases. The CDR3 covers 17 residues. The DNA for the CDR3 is TGTGCCAGCAGCTCCAGGACTAGCGGCAAGAGCTCCTACGAGCAGTACTTC. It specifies CASSSRTSGKSSYEQYF.

The CDR3 coding sequence is TGTGCCAGCAGCTTAGTACAGGGGGCGAGGGATGAGCAGTTCTTC. Translated, it gives CASSLVQGARDEQFF. The V call is TRBV7-3, the J call TRBJ2-1; the match to TRBD1 covers 9 bases. The CDR3 totals 15 residues. J lost 8 bases, V lost 2 bases, and 7 bases had no gene match. The germline V gene encodes CDR1 SGHTA and CDR2 FQGTGA. Together with reference TRBV7-3 and TRBJ2-1, the CDR3 gives the full variable domain: GAGVSQTPSNKVTEKGKYVELRCDPISGHTALYWYRQSLGQGPEFLIYFQGTGAADDSGLPNDRFFAVRPEGSVSTLKIQRTERGDSAVYLCASSLVQGARDEQFFGPGTRLTVL.

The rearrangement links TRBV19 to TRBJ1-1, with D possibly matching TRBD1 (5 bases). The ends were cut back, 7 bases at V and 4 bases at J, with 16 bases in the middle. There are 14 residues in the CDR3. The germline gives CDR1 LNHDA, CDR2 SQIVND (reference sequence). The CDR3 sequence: CASNFQGSITEAFF. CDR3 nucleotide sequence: TGTGCCAGTAATTTTCAGGGTTCGATCACTGAAGCTTTCTTT.

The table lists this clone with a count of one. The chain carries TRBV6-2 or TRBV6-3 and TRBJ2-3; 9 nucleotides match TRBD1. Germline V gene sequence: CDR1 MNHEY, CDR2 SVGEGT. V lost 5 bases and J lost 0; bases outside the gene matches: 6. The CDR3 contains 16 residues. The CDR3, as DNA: TGTGCCAGCAGTCTCGGGACAGGGCATAGCACAGATACGCAGTATTTT. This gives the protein CASSLGTGHSTDTQYF.

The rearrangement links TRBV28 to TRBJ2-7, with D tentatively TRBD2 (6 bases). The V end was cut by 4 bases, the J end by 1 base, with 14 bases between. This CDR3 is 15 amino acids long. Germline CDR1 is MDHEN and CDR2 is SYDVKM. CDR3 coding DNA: TGTGCCAGCAGTTCCCCCGGAGGGCTTTCCTACGAGCAGTACTTC. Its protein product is CASSSPGGLSYEQYF.

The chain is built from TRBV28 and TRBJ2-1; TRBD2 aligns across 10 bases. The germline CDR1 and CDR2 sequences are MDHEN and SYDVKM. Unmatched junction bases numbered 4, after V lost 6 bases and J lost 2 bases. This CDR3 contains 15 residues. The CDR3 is CASSRSGRAYNEQFF. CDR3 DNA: TGTGCCAGCAGCAGAAGCGGGAGGGCCTACAATGAGCAGTTCTTC.

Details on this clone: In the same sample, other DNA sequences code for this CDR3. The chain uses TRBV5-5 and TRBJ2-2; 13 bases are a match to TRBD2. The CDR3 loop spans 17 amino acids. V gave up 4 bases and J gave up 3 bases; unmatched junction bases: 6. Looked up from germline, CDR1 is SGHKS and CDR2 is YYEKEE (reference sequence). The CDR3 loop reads CASSPRLAGGYTGELFF. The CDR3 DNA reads TGTGCCAGCAGCCCCCGACTAGCGGGAGGTTACACCGGGGAGCTGTTTTTT.

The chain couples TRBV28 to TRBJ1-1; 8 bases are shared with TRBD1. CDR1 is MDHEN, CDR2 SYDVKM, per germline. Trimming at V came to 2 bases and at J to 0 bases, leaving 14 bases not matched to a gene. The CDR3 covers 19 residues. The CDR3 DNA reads TGTGCCAGCAGTTTAAGGCGGACAGGGTACGGAGCTGTGAACACTGAAGCTTTCTTT. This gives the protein CASSLRRTGYGAVNTEAFF.

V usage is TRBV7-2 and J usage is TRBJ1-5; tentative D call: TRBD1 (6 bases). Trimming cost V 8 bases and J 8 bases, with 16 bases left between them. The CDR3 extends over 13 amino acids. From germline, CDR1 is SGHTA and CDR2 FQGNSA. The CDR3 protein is CASAQGPGEPQHF. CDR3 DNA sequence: TGTGCCAGCGCCCAGGGGCCTGGGGAGCCCCAGCATTTT.

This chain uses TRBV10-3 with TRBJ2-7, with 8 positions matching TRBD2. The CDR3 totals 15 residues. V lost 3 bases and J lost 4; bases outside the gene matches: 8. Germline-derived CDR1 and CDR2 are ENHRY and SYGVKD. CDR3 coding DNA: TGTGCCATCAGTGATCGAAAAGCGGGAGTTTACGAGCAGTACTTC. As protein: CAISDRKAGVYEQYF.

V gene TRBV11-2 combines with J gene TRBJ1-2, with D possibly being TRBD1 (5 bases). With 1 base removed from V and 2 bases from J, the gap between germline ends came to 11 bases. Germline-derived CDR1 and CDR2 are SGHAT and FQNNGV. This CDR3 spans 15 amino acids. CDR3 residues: CASSLVGASNYGYTF. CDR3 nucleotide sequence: TGTGCCAGCAGCTTAGTTGGGGCTTCGAACTATGGCTACACCTTC.

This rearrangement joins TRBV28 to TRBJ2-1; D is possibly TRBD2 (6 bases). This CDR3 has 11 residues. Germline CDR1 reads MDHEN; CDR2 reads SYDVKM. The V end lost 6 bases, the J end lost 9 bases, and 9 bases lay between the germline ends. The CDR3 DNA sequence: TGTGCCAGCAGGGGGACTTTTGAGCAGTTCTTC. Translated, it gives CASRGTFEQFF.